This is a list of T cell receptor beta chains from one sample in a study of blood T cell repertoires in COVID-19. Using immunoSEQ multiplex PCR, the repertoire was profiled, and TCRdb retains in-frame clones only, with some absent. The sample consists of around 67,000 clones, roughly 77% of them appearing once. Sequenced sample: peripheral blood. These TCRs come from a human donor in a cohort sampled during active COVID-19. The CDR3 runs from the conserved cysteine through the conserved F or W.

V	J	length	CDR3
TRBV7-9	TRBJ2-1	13	CASSLEVQGREFF
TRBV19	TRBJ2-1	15	CASSMGGSGSWEQFF
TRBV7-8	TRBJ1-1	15	CASSLVGSLGQRAFF
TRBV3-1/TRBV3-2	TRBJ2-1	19	CASSQDRLAGGSSYNEQFF
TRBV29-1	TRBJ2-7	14	CSVAWTSGAYEQYF
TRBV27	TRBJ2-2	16	CASSFRLAGGPGELFF
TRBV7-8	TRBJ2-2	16	CASSFITVLLTGELFF
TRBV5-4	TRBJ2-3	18	CASSLGVGGASGTDTQYF
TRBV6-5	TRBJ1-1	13	CASHLDRVAEAFF
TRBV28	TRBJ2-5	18	CATENLAGVTIRGETQYF
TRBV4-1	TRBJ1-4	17	CASSQPSNRGDREKLFF
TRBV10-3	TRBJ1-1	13	CAIRKDFNTEAFF
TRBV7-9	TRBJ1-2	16	CASSPRLDSRNYGYTF
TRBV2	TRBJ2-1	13	CASLRDNYNEQFF
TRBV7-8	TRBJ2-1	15	CASSLTGEGYNEQFF
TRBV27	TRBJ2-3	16	CASSRLAGGPADTQYF
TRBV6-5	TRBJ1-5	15	CASRGTGGDNQPQHF
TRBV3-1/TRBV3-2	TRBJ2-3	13	CASSQDRSGASSF
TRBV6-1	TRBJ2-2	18	CASSEGGLAGANTGELFF
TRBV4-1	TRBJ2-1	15	CASRKREGRGGEQFF
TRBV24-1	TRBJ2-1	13	CAKGGLPYNEQFF
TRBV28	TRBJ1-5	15	CASSFPDSSNQPQHF
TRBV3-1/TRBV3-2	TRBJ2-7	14	CASSRGTVPYEQYF
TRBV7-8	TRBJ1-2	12	CASSSSFPGYTF
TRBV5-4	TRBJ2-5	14	CASSFRQSWETQYF
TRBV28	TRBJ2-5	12	CASRRGLETQYF
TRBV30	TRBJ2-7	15	CAWRPPGTVSYEQYF
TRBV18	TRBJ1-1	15	CASSSGWVSNTEAFF
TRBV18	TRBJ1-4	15	CASSQGHQGGEKLFF
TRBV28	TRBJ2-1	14	CASTLDSPGDEQFF
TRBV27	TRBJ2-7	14	CASSFGGGAYEQYF
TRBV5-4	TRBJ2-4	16	CASSQGLAGARDIQYF
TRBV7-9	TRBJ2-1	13	CASSRGEYNEQFF
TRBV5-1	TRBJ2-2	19	CASSLGRGALPPSTGELFF
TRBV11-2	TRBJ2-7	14	CASSLSLQGYEQYF
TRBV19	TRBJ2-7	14	CASSTQASSYEQYF
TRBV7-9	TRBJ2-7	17	CASSLDPGLAGNYEQYF
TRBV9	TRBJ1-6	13	CASSVVQGTPLHF
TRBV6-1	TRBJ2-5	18	CASSEDRTGTLYQETQYF
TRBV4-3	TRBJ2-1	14	CASSLSGSYNEQFF
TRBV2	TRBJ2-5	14	CASSGRDNQETQYF
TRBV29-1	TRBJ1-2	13	CSVEADSNYGYTF
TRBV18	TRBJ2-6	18	CASSHGQGALSGANVLTF
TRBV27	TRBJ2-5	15	CASSQTRGVGETQYF
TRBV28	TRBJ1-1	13	CASSLGQNTEAFF
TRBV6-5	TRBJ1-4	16	CASSYTGWDGSEKLFF
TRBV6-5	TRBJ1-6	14	CASGGNNYNSPLHF
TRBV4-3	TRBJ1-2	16	CASSQDVGGPLYGYTF